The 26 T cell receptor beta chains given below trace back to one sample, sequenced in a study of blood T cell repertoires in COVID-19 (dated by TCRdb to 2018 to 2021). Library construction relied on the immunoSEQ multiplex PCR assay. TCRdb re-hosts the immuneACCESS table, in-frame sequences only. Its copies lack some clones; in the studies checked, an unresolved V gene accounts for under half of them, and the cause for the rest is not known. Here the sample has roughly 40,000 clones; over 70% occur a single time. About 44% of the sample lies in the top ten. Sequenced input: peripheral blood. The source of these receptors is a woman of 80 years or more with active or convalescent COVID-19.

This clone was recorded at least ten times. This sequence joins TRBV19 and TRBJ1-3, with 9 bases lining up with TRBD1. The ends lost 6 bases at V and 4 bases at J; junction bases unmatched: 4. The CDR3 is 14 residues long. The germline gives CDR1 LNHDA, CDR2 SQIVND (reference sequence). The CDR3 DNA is TGTGCCAGTAGACGCGGACAGGGGGGAAACACCATATATTTT. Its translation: CASRRGQGGNTIYF.

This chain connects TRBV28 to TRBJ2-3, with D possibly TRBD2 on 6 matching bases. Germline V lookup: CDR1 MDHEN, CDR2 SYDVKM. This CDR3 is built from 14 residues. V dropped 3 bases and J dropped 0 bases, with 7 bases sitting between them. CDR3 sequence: CASSFGGSTDTQYF. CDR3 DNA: TGTGCCAGCAGTTTCGGGGGTAGCACAGATACGCAGTATTTT.

Here the CDR3 reads CASSLEGAKTQYF. CDR3 coding DNA: TGCGCCAGCAGCTTGGAGGGGGCGAAGACCCAGTACTTC. V usage is TRBV5-1 and J usage is TRBJ2-5; 7 nucleotides agree with TRBD1. The length of the CDR3 is 13 residues. Germline V gives CDR1 SGHRS, CDR2 YFSETQ. Losses at the gene ends were 0 bases for V and 6 bases for J; bases not matched to a gene: 2.

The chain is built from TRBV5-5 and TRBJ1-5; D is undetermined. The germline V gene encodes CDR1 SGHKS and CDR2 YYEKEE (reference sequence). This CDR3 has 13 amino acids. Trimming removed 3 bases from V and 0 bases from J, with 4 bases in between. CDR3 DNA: TGTGCCAGCAGCTCCAATAGCAATCAGCCCCAGCATTTT. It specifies CASSSNSNQPQHF.

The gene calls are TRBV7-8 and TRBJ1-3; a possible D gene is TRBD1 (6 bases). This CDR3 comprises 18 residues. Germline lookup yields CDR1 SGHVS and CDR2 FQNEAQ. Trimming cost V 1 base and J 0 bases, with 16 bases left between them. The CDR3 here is CASSLGFFGTLSGNTIYF. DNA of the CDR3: TGTGCCAGCAGCTTAGGTTTCTTTGGGACACTCTCTGGAAACACCATATATTTT.

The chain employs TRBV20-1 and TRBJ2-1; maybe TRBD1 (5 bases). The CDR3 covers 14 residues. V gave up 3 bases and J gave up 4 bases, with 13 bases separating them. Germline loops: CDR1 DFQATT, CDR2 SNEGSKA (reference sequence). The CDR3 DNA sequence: TGCAGTGCTAGTTCAGGGAATATGTACAATGAGCAGTTCTTC. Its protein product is CSASSGNMYNEQFF.

The CDR3 reads CASSLGSGSGNIQYF. Written as DNA, the CDR3 is TGTGCCAGCAGCTTAGGGAGCGGGAGTGGAAACATTCAGTACTTC. The gene calls are TRBV11-2 and TRBJ2-4; 8 nucleotides match TRBD2. J gave up 6 bases and V 1 base, and 5 bases lay outside the gene matches. CDR1 is SGHAT, CDR2 FQNNGV, per germline. The CDR3 totals 15 residues.

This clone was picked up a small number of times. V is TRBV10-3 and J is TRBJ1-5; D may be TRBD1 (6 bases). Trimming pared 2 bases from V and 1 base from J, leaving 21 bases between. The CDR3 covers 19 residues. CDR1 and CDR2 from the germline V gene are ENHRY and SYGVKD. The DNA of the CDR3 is TGTGCCATCAGTGAGACAGTGAGTCTGGGGCAGGGGAGCAATCAGCCCCAGCATTTT. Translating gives CAISETVSLGQGSNQPQHF.

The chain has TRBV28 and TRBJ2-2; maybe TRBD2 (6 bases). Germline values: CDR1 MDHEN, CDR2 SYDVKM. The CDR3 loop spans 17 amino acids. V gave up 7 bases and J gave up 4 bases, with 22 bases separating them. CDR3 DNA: TGTGCCAGCAATGGGCCCTCGCTCGAAGCGGGCACCGGGGAGCTGTTTTTT. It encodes CASNGPSLEAGTGELFF.

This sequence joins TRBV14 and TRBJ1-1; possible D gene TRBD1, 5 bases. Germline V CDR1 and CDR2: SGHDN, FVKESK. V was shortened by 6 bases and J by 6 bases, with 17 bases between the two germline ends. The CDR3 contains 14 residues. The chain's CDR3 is CASRPRSGGAEAFF. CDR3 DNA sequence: TGTGCCAGCAGGCCAAGGTCCGGAGGGGCTGAAGCTTTCTTT.

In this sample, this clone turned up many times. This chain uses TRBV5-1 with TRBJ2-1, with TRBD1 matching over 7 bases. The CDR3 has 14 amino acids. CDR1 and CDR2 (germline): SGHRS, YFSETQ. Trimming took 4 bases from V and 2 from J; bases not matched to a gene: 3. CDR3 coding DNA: TGCGCCAGCAGCCAAGGACAGGCCTACAATGAGCAGTTCTTC. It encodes CASSQGQAYNEQFF.

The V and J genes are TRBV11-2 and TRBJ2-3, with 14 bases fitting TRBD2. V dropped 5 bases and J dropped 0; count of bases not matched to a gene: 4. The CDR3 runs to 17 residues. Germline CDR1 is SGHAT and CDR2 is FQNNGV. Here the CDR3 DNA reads TGTGCCAGCAGCCCCAGACTAGCGGGAGGGAGCACAGATACGCAGTATTTT. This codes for CASSPRLAGGSTDTQYF.

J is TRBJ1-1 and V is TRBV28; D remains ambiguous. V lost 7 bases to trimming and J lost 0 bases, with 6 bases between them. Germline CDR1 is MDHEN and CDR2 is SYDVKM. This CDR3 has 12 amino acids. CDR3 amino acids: CASNSMNTEAFF. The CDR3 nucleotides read TGTGCCAGCAACAGCATGAACACTGAAGCTTTCTTT. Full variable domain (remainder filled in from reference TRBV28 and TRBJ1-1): DVKVTQSSRYLVKRTGEKVFLECVQDMDHENMFWYRQDPGLGLRLIYFSYDVKMKEKGDIPEGYSVSREKKERFSLILESASTNQTSMYLCASNSMNTEAFFGQGTRLTVV.

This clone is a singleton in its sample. CDR3 loop: CASSDESSGRADEQFF. The CDR3 coding sequence is TGCGCCAGCAGTGATGAAAGTAGCGGGAGGGCGGATGAGCAGTTCTTC. The chain is built from TRBV10-2 and TRBJ2-1; 11 nucleotides align to TRBD2. J was trimmed by 8 bases and V by 3 bases; bases with no gene match: 9. The CDR3 has 16 amino acids. Per the germline V gene, CDR1 is WSHSY and CDR2 is SAAADI.

In DNA form, the CDR3 reads TGTGCCAGCAGGTGGGGCAGTCGGGAGACCCAGTACTTC. Translated, it gives CASRWGSRETQYF. The chain couples TRBV12-3 or TRBV12-4 to TRBJ2-5, with a weak D call TRBD1 (5 bases). The CDR3 length is 13 residues. Trimming removed 6 bases at V and 5 bases at J, with 13 bases between.

The CDR3 DNA sequence: TGTGCCACCTCGGGACAACCAACCTACGAGCAGTACTTC. It yields the protein CATSGQPTYEQYF. The V gene is TRBV24-1, the J gene TRBJ2-7; D possibly corresponds to TRBD1 (6 bases). V lost 9 bases and J lost 2, with 13 bases in between. In germline, CDR1 is KGHDR, CDR2 SFDVKD. The CDR3 length is 13 residues.

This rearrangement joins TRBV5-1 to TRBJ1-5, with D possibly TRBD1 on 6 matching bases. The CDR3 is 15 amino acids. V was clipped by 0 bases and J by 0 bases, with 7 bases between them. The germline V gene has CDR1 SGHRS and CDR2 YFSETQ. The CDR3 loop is CASSLEGDSNQPQHF. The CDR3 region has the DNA TGCGCCAGCAGCTTGGAGGGGGATAGCAATCAGCCCCAGCATTTT.

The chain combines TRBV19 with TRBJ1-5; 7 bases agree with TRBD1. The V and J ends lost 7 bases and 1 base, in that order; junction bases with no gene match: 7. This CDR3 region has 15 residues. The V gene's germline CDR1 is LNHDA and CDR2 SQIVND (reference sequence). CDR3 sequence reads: CASNWADRSNQPQHF. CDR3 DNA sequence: TGTGCCAGTAACTGGGCGGACAGGAGCAATCAGCCCCAGCATTTT.

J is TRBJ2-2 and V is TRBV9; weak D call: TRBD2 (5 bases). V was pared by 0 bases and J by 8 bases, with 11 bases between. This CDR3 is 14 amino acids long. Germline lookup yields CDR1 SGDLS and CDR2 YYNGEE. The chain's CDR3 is CASSVGEGQGELFF. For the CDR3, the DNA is TGTGCCAGCAGCGTAGGAGAGGGCCAGGGGGAGCTGTTTTTT.

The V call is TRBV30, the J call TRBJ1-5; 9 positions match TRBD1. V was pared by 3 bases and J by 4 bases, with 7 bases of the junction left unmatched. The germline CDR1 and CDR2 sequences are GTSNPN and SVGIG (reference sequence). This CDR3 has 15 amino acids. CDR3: CAWSHRDRVNQPQHF. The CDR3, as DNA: TGTGCCTGGAGCCACCGGGACAGGGTTAATCAGCCCCAGCATTTT. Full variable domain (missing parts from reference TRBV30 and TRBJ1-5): SQTIHQWPATLVQPVGSPLSLECTVEGTSNPNLYWYRQAAGRGLQLLFYSVGIGQISSEVPQNLSASRPQDRQFILSSKKLLLSDSGFYLCAWSHRDRVNQPQHFGDGTRLSIL.

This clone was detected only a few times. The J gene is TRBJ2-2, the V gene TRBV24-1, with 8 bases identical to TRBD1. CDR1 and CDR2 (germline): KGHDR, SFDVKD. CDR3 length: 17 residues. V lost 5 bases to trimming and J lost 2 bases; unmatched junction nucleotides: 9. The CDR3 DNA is TGTGCCACCAGTGGGGTGACAGGGGAGAGCAACACCGGGGAGCTGTTTTTT. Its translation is CATSGVTGESNTGELFF.

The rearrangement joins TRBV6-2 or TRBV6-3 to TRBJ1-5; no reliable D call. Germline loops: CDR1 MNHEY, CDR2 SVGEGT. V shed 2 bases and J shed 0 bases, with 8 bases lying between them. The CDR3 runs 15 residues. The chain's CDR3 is CASSYVSHSNQPQHF. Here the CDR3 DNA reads TGTGCCAGCAGTTACGTGTCCCATAGCAATCAGCCCCAGCATTTT.

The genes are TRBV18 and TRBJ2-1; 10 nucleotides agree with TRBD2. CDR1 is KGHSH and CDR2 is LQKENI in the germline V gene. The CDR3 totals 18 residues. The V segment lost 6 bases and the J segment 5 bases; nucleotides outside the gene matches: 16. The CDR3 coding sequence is TGTGCCAGCTCCCCAACTAGCGGGACTTCCCAACATGACAATGAGCAGTTCTTC. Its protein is CASSPTSGTSQHDNEQFF.

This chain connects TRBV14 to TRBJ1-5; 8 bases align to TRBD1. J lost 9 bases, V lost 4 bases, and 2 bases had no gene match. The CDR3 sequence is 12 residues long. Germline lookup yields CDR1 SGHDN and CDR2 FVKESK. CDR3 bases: TGTGCCAGCAGCCCAACAGGGGGGCCCCAGCATTTT. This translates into CASSPTGGPQHF. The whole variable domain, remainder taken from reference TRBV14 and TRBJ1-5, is EAGVTQFPSHSVIEKGQTVTLRCDPISGHDNLYWYRRVMGKEIKFLLHFVKESKQDESGMPNNRFLAERTGGTYSTLKVQPAELEDSGVYFCASSPTGGPQHFGDGTRLSIL.

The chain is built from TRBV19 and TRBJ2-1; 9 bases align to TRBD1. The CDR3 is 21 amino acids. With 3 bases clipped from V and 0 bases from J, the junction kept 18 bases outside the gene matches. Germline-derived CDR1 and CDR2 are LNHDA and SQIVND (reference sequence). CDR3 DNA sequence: TGTGCCAGTAGTATTCTCGGGGCCGGGACAGGGACAAGAGGCTCCTACAATGAGCAGTTCTTC. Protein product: CASSILGAGTGTRGSYNEQFF.

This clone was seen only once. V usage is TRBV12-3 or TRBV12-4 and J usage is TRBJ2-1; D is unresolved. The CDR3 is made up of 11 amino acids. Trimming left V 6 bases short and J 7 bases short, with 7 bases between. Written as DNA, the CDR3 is TGTGCCAGCAGGGGCAGGAATGAGCAGTTCTTC. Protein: CASRGRNEQFF.